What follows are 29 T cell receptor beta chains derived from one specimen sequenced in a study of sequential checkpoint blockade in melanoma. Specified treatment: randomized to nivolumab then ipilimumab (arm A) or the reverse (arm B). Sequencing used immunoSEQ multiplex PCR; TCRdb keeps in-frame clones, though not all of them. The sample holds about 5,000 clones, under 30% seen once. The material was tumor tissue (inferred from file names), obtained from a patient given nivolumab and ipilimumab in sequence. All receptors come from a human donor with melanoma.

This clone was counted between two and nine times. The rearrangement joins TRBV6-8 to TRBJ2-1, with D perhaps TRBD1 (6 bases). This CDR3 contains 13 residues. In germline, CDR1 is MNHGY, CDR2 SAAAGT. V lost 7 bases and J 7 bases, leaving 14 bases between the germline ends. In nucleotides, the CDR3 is TGTGCCAGCAATACCGGGACAAAGAATGAGCAGTTCTTC. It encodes CASNTGTKNEQFF.

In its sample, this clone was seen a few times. For the CDR3, the DNA is TGTGCCAGCAGCGTAGGAGGGGGGACTAGCGTAGCCCACGAGCAGTACTTC. Translated: CASSVGGGTSVAHEQYF. The rearrangement joins TRBV9 to TRBJ2-7, with 10 bases identical to TRBD2. Losses at the gene ends were 0 bases for V and 5 bases for J; bases not matched to a gene: 11. Germline V gene lookup returns CDR1 SGDLS and CDR2 YYNGEE. The CDR3 is 17 amino acids.

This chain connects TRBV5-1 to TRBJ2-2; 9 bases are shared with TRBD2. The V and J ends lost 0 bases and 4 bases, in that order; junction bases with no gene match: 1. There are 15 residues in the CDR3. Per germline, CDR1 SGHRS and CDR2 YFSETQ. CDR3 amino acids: CASSLGLAATGELFF. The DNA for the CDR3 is TGCGCCAGCAGCTTGGGACTAGCGGCCACCGGGGAGCTGTTTTTT. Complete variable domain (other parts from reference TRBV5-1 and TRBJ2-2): KAGVTQTPRYLIKTRGQQVTLSCSPISGHRSVSWYQQTPGQGLQFLFEYFSETQRNKGNFPGRFSGRQFSNSRSEMNVSTLELGDSALYLCASSLGLAATGELFFGEGSRLTVL.

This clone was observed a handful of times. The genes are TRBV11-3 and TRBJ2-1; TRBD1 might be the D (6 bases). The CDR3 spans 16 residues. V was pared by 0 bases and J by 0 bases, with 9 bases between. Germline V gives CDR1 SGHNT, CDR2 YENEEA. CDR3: CASSLDLGGSYNEQFF. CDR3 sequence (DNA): TGTGCCAGCAGCTTAGATTTAGGGGGCTCCTACAATGAGCAGTTCTTC.

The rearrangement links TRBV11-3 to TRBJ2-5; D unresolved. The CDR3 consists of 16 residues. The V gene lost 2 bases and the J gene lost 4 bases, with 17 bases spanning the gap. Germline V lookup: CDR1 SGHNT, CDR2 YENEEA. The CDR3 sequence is CASSLRSSAVRETQYF. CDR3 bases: TGTGCCAGCAGCTTAAGAAGCTCGGCGGTTCGAGAGACCCAGTACTTC.

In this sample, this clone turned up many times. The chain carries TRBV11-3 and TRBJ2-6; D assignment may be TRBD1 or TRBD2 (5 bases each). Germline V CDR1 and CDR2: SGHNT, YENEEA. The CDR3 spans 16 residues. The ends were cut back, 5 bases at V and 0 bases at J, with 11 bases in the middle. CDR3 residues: CASSQSGTSGANVLTF. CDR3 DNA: TGTGCCAGCAGCCAAAGTGGGACCTCTGGGGCCAACGTCCTGACTTTC.

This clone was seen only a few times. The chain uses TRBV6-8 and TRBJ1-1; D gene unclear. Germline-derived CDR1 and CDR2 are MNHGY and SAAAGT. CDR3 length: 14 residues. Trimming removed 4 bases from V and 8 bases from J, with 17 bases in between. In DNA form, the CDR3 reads TGTGCCAGCAGTTTATCGGAATTGGTCGGCGAAGCTTTCTTT. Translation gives CASSLSELVGEAFF.

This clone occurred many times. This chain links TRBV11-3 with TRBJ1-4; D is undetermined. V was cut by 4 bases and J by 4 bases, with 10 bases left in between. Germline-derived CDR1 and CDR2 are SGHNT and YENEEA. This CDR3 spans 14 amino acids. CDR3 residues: CASSSWALNEKLFF. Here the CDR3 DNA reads TGTGCCAGCAGCTCCTGGGCCCTTAATGAAAAACTGTTTTTT.

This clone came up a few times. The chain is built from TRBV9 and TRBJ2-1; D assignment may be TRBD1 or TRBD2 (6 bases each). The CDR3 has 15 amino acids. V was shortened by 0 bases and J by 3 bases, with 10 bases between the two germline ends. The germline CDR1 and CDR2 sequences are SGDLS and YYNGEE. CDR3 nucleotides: TGTGCCAGCAGCGTAGACAGGGAGGACTACAATGAGCAGTTCTTC. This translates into CASSVDREDYNEQFF.

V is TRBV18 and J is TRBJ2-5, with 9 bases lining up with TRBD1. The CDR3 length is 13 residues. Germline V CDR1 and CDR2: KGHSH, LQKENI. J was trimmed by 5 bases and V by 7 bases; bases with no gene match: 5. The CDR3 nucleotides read TGTGCCAGCTATGGGACAGGGATCGAGACCCAGTACTTC. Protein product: CASYGTGIETQYF. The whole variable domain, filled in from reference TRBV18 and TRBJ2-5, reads NAGVMQNPRHLVRRRGQEARLRCSPMKGHSHVYWYRQLPEEGLKFMVYLQKENIIDESGMPKERFSAEFPKEGPSILRIQQVVRGDSAAYFCASYGTGIETQYFGPGTRLLVL.

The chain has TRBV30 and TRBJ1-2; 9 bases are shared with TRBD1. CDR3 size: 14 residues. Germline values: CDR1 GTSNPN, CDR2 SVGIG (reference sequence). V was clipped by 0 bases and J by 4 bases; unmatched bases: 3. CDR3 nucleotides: TGTGCCTGGAGTGTGACAGGGGGATTCTATGGCTACACCTTC. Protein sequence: CAWSVTGGFYGYTF.

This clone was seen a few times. The CDR3 loop reads CASSWGQNSNQPQHF. The CDR3 DNA reads as TGTGCCAGCAGTTGGGGACAGAATAGCAATCAGCCCCAGCATTTT. The V call is TRBV28, the J call TRBJ1-5; 7 bases align to TRBD1. This CDR3 has 15 residues. Germline V gives CDR1 MDHEN, CDR2 SYDVKM. The trim removed 4 bases at V and 0 bases at J, leaving 3 bases unmatched.

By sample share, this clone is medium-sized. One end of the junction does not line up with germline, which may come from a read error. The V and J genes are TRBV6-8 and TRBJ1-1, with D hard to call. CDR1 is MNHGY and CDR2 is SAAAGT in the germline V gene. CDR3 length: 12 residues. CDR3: CAISWGDTEAFF. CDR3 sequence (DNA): TGTGCCATCAGTTGGGGAGACACTGAAGCTTTCTTT.

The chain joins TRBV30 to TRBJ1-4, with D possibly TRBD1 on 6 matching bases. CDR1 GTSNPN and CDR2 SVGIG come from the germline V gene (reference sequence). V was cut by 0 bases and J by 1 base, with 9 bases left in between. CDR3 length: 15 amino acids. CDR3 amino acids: CAWSVSRGTNEKLFF. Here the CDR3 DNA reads TGTGCCTGGAGTGTAAGCAGGGGAACTAATGAAAAACTGTTTTTT.

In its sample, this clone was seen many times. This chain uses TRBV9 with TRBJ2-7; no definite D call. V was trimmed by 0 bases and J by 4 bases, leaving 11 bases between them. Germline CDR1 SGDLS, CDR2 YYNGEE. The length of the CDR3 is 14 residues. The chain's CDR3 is CASSVEALGYEQYF. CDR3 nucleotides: TGTGCCAGCAGCGTAGAGGCTCTGGGGTACGAGCAGTACTTC.

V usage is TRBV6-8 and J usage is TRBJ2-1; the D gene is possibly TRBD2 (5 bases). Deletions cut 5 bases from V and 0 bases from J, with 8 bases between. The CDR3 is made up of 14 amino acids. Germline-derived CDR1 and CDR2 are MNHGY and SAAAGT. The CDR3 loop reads CASSGRGSYNEQFF. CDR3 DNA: TGTGCCAGCAGTGGACGGGGCTCCTACAATGAGCAGTTCTTC.

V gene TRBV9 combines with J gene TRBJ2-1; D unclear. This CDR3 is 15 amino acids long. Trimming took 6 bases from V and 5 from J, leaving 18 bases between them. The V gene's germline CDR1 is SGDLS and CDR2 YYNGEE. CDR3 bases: TGTGCCAGCACCTCGTACGGTCTAACCAACAATGAGCAGTTCTTC. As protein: CASTSYGLTNNEQFF.

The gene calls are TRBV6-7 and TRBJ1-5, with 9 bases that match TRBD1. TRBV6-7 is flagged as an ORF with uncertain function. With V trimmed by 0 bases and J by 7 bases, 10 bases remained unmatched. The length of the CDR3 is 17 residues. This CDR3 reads CASSYSNRGRIGQPQHF. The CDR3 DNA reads TGTGCCAGCAGTTACTCGAACAGGGGGCGAATAGGCCAGCCCCAGCATTTT.

CDR3 bases: TGTGCCAGCAGCCGAACGGGGGTCAGTCGAGCCTGGGAGACCCAGTACTTC. Translated, it gives CASSRTGVSRAWETQYF. V gene TRBV11-3 combines with J gene TRBJ2-5; D perhaps matches TRBD2 (6 bases). Germline values: CDR1 SGHNT, CDR2 YENEEA. CDR3 length equals 17 residues. The germline V and J ends were trimmed by 5 bases and 5 bases, with 24 bases remaining between them.

The CDR3 is CAWSDLTYTDTQYF. CDR3 coding DNA: TGTGCCTGGAGTGACTTGACATACACAGATACGCAGTATTTT. V gene TRBV30 combines with J gene TRBJ2-3, with D unresolved. V lost 1 base and J 2 bases, leaving 10 bases between the germline ends. CDR1 and CDR2 (germline): GTSNPN, SVGIG (reference sequence). This CDR3 spans 14 amino acids.

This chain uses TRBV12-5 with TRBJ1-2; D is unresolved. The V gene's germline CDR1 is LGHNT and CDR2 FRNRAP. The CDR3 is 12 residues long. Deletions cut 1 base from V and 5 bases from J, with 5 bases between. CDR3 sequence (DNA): TGTGCTAGTGGTTTGGGGTCGTATGGCTACACCTTC. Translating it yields CASGLGSYGYTF.

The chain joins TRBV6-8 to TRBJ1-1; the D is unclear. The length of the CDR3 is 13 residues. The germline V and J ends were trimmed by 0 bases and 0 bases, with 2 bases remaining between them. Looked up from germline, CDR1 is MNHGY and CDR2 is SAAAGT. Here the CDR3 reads CASSYSMNTEAFF. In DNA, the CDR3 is TGTGCCAGCAGTTACTCTATGAACACTGAAGCTTTCTTT.

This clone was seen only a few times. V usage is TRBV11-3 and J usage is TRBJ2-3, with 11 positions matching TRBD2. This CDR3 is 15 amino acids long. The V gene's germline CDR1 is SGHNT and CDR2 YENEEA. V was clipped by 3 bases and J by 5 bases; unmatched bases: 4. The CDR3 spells CASSFASGRKDTQYF. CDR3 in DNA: TGTGCCAGCAGCTTTGCTAGCGGGAGGAAAGATACGCAGTATTTT. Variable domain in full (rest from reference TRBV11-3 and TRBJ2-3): EAGVVQSPRYKIIEKKQPVAFWCNPISGHNTLYWYLQNLGQGPELLIRYENEEAVDDSQLPKDRFSAERLKGVDSTLKIQPAELGDSAVYLCASSFASGRKDTQYFGPGTRLTVL.

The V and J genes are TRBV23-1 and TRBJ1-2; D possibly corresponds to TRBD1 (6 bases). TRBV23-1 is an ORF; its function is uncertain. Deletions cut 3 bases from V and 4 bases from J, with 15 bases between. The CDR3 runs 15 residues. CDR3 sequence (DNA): TGCGCCAGCAGTCACCTATCGACAGGATTCTATGGCTACACCTTC. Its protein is CASSHLSTGFYGYTF.

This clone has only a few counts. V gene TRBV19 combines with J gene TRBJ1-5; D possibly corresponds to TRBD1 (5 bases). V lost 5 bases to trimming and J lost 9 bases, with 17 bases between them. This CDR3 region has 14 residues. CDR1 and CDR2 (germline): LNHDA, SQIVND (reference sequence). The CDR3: CASSSGTAGGPQHF. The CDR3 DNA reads TGTGCCAGTAGTTCGGGGACGGCTGGTGGGCCCCAGCATTTT.

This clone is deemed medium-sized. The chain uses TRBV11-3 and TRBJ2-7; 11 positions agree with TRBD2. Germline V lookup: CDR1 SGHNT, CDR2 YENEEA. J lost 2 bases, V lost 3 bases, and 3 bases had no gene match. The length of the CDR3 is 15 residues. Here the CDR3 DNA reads TGTGCCAGCAGCTTGGGACTAGCGGATACCTACGAGCAGTACTTC. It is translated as CASSLGLADTYEQYF.

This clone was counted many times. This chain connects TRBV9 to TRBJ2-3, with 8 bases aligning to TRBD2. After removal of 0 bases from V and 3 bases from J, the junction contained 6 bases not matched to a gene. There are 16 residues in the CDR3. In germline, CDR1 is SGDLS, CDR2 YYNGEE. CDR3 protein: CASSVDPGGGTDTQYF. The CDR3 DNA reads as TGTGCCAGCAGCGTAGACCCGGGAGGGGGGACAGATACGCAGTATTTT.

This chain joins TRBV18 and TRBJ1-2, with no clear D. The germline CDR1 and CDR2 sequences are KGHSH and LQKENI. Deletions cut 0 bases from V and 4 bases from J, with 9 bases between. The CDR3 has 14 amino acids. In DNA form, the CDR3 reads TGTGCCAGCTCACCACCCGCCGTATCCTATGGCTACACCTTC. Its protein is CASSPPAVSYGYTF.

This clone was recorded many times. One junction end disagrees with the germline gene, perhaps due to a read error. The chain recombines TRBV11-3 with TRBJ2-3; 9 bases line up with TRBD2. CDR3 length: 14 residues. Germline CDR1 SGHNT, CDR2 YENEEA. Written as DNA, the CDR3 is TGTGCCAGCAGCACCGGGACTAGCACGGATAAGCAGTATTTT. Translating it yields CASSTGTSTDKQYF.